This T cell receptor (beta chain) was observed in a study of cytomegalovirus exposure and HLA in healthy donors. The donors were healthy bone marrow donors. The study, taken as a whole, reports: One cluster of highly shared sequence variants probably arose as a sequencing artifact. A later analysis showed TCR association rates differing by HLA locus, peaking at DRB1 and lowest at HLA-C.

13 Jbeta primers and 60 Vbeta primers were used for the PCR. In the original workflow: A follow-up analysis tallied some 80 million unique TCR beta chains, roughly 10 million shared. The table came from immunoSEQ multiplex PCR; TCRdb's copy has only in-frame clones and leaves some out. V, J and clone size derive from that table, while D and trimming were established from the DNA sequence. Here the sample spans approximately 120,000 clones, 15% to 20% being singletons. Remarks on this clone: The antigen remains unidentified.

CDR1 SEHNR and CDR2 FQNEAQ come from the germline V gene (reference sequence). The CDR3 is 16 amino acids. V lost 5 bases and J lost 0, with 16 bases in between. The specimen was PBMCs. This TCR derives from a female donor in good health and CMV-seropositive. V is TRBV7-9 and J is TRBJ1-1; D perhaps matches TRBD1 (5 bases). The CDR3 spells CASSPSGAAMNTEAFF. The CDR3 coding sequence is TGTGCCAGCAGCCCCAGTGGGGCAGCCATGAACACTGAAGCTTTCTTT.